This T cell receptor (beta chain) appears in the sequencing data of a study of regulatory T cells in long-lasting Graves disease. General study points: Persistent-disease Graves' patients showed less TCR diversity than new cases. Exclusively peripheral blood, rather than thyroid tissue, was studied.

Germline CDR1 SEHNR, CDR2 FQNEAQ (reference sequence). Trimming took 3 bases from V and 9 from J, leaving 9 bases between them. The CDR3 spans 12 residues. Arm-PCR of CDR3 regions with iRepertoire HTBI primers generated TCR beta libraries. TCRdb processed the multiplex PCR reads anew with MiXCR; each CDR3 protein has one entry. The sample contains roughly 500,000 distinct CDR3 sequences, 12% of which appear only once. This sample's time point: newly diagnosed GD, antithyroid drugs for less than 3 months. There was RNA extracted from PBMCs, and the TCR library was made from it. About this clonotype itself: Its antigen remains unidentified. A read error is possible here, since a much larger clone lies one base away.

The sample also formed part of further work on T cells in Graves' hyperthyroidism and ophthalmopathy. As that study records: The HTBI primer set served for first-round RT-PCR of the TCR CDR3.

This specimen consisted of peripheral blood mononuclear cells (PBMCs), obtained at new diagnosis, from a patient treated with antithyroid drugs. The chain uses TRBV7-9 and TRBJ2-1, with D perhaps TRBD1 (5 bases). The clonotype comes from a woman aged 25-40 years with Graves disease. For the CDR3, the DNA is TGTGCCAGCAGCTTTCAGGGCAGTGAGCAGTTCTTC. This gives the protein CASSFQGSEQFF.